These 23 T cell receptor beta chains share one sample of origin, sequenced in a study of cytomegalovirus exposure and HLA in healthy donors. Sequencing was performed with immunoSEQ multiplex PCR; in TCRdb, only in-frame clones are kept and a portion is missing. The data show 110,000 or so clones, around 88% seen once. The sequenced sample was PBMCs. The receptors derive from a man between 18 and 35 years old in good health and CMV-seronegative.

J is TRBJ2-4 and V is TRBV5-7; the D is unclear. TRBV5-7 is labeled an ORF, and its function is uncertain. The CDR3 has 16 amino acids. V gave up 1 base and J gave up 0 bases, with 11 bases separating them. CDR3 sequence reads: CASSLLQSLAKNIQYF. Here the CDR3 DNA reads TGTGCCAGCAGCTTGTTACAGTCCCTAGCCAAAAACATTCAGTACTTC.

V gene TRBV1 combines with J gene TRBJ2-4; TRBD2, as called in the table, went unchecked against the DNA. TRBV1 is labeled a pseudogene. The CDR3 is made up of 16 amino acids. The DNA of the CDR3 is TGCACCAGCAGGCCCTGTGCGGGTCCGCTGAGGAACATTCAGTACTTC. Amino acids: CTSRPCAGPLRNIQYF.

The chain uses TRBV10-2 and TRBJ2-3; 7 nucleotides match TRBD2. Germline-derived CDR1 and CDR2 are WSHSY and SAAADI. The CDR3 runs 14 residues. Trimming removed 9 bases from V and 4 bases from J; junction bases left unmatched: 10. The CDR3 loop reads CASTDYRGADTQYF. As DNA, the CDR3 is TGCGCCAGTACGGACTACCGGGGGGCAGATACGCAGTATTTT.

V usage is TRBV4-2 and J usage is TRBJ2-5; TRBD2 matches 7 bases. Germline lookup yields CDR1 LGHNA and CDR2 YNFKEQ. With 6 bases clipped from V and 4 bases from J, the junction kept 20 bases outside the gene matches. The CDR3 runs to 18 residues. CDR3 sequence (DNA): TGTGCCAGCAGTCCGGGGGGTGCGGGAGTAGGAGGGAGAGAGACCCAGTACTTC. This translates into CASSPGGAGVGGRETQYF.

This sequence joins TRBV18 and TRBJ2-2; TRBD1 agrees at 7 bases. This CDR3 has 15 residues. With V trimmed by 3 bases and J by 5 bases, 6 bases remained unmatched. Per germline, CDR1 KGHSH and CDR2 LQKENI. The CDR3 sequence: CASSPRQGKTGELFF. CDR3 DNA: TGTGCCAGCTCACCGCGACAGGGAAAGACCGGGGAGCTGTTTTTT.

This rearrangement joins TRBV5-8 to TRBJ1-2; 9 nucleotides align to TRBD1. CDR3 size: 15 residues. Trimming removed 0 bases from V and 4 bases from J; junction bases left unmatched: 4. Germline V gene data show CDR1 as SGHTS and CDR2 as YDEGEE. Here the CDR3 DNA reads TGTGCCAGCAGCTTGGTAGGGACAGGGAGCTATGGCTACACCTTC. Its protein is CASSLVGTGSYGYTF.

The chain recombines TRBV7-2 with TRBJ1-1; D gene uncertain. Germline CDR1 SGHTA, CDR2 FQGNSA. V shed 4 bases and J shed 8 bases, with 23 bases lying between them. The length of the CDR3 is 16 residues. The CDR3 DNA reads as TGTGCCAGCAGCTCCAGAAGTGGGCCTACCCATACAGAAGCTTTCTTT. Encoded protein: CASSSRSGPTHTEAFF.

V and J are TRBV29-1 and TRBJ2-1; the D gene is possibly TRBD2 (5 bases). Per germline, CDR1 SQVTM and CDR2 ANQGSEA. The ends were cut back, 6 bases at V and 3 bases at J, with 9 bases in the middle. The CDR3 is made up of 12 amino acids. This chain's CDR3 is CSVRTSYNEQFF. The CDR3, as DNA: TGCAGCGTCCGAACTAGCTACAATGAGCAGTTCTTC.

V is TRBV18 and J is TRBJ2-7, with TRBD1 matching over 8 bases. Trimming at V came to 3 bases and at J to 4 bases, leaving 5 bases not matched to a gene. Germline CDR1 and CDR2: KGHSH and LQKENI. The length of the CDR3 is 14 residues. The CDR3 reads CASSPTGASYEQYF. The DNA for the CDR3 is TGTGCCAGCTCACCGACAGGGGCGTCATACGAGCAGTACTTC.

The rearrangement joins TRBV2 to TRBJ2-7; 9 bases map to TRBD2. The length of the CDR3 is 15 residues. The V segment lost 0 bases and the J segment 2 bases; nucleotides outside the gene matches: 2. Germline V gene data show CDR1 as SNHLY and CDR2 as FYNNEI. The CDR3 nucleotides read TGTGCCAGCAGTGAAGCGGGGACTAGCACCTACGAGCAGTACTTC. Its translation is CASSEAGTSTYEQYF.

Of note for this clone: Mismatch with germline at one junction end may stem from a read error. The chain employs TRBV11-2 and TRBJ2-1, with 7 bases identical to TRBD1. The CDR3 covers 15 residues. Per the germline V gene, CDR1 is SGHAT and CDR2 is FQNNGV. For the CDR3, the DNA is TGTGCCAGCAGCTGGGACAGAAACTCCTATAATGAGCAGTTCTTC. Protein: CASSWDRNSYNEQFF.

This chain links TRBV19 with TRBJ2-1; 7 nucleotides agree with TRBD2. This CDR3 is 15 amino acids long. J was trimmed by 5 bases and V by 5 bases; bases with no gene match: 9. From germline, CDR1 is LNHDA and CDR2 SQIVND (reference sequence). CDR3 DNA sequence: TGTGCCAGTAGTGCAAAGCGGGAAGGAAACAATGAGCAGTTCTTC. It encodes CASSAKREGNNEQFF. The complete variable domain, with remaining parts taken from reference TRBV19 and TRBJ2-1, reads DGGITQSPKYLFRKEGQNVTLSCEQNLNHDAMYWYRQDPGQGLRLIYYSQIVNDFQKGDIAEGYSVSREKKESFPLTVTSAQKNPTAFYLCASSAKREGNNEQFFGPGTRLTVL.

The chain uses TRBV28 and TRBJ1-5, with 9 bases that match TRBD1. From germline, CDR1 is MDHEN and CDR2 SYDVKM. The CDR3 length is 17 residues. V shed 6 bases, J shed 3 bases, and the junction held 12 bases outside the gene matches. The CDR3 region is CASRLGTGMAFNQPQHF. For the CDR3, the DNA is TGTGCCAGCAGGCTAGGGACAGGGATGGCCTTCAATCAGCCCCAGCATTTT.

The V gene is TRBV28, the J gene TRBJ1-1; tentatively, D is TRBD1 (6 bases). The CDR3 is 15 amino acids. The V end was cut by 7 bases, the J end by 0 bases, with 15 bases between. Germline values: CDR1 MDHEN, CDR2 SYDVKM. The CDR3 loop is CASTWGQSMNTEAFF. In nucleotides, the CDR3 is TGTGCCAGCACTTGGGGGCAGAGCATGAACACTGAAGCTTTCTTT. The full variable domain, in which reference TRBV28 and TRBJ1-1 provide the parts outside the CDR3, is DVKVTQSSRYLVKRTGEKVFLECVQDMDHENMFWYRQDPGLGLRLIYFSYDVKMKEKGDIPEGYSVSREKKERFSLILESASTNQTSMYLCASTWGQSMNTEAFFGQGTRLTVV.

V is TRBV11-2 and J is TRBJ2-1; D possibly corresponds to TRBD1 (7 bases). V was trimmed by 0 bases and J by 4 bases, leaving 16 bases between them. Germline V gives CDR1 SGHAT, CDR2 FQNNGV. This CDR3 has 17 amino acids. The chain's CDR3 is CASSLDPRGTVYNEQFF. As DNA, the CDR3 is TGTGCCAGCAGCTTAGACCCTCGGGGGACAGTATACAATGAGCAGTTCTTC.

This chain joins TRBV29-1 and TRBJ2-7; TRBD2 aligns across 7 bases. Germline trimming cut 4 bases from V and 2 bases from J; bases unmatched to any gene: 8. Looked up from germline, CDR1 is SQVTM and CDR2 is ANQGSEA. This CDR3 comprises 14 residues. CDR3 loop: CSVASGGNTYEQYF. In DNA, the CDR3 is TGCAGCGTTGCATCGGGGGGTAACACCTACGAGCAGTACTTC.

The chain recombines TRBV20-1 with TRBJ2-5; D is undetermined. Between the trimmed V and J ends, which lost 6 bases and 1 base, there was a span of 6 bases. The V gene's germline CDR1 is DFQATT and CDR2 SNEGSKA (reference sequence). This CDR3 spans 11 amino acids. This CDR3 is CSASTQETQYF. In nucleotides, the CDR3 is TGCAGTGCGAGTACCCAAGAGACCCAGTACTTC.

The chain links TRBV7-2 to TRBJ1-1, with D perhaps matching TRBD1 (6 bases). Per the germline V gene, CDR1 is SGHTA and CDR2 is FQGNSA. This CDR3 spans 14 amino acids. The V and J ends lost 5 bases and 4 bases respectively, with 14 bases between them. The CDR3 is CASSGQGPGTEAFF. The CDR3 coding sequence is TGTGCCAGCAGCGGGCAGGGGCCTGGCACTGAAGCTTTCTTT.

The V call is TRBV29-1, the J call TRBJ1-1; 9 bases are shared with TRBD1. The CDR3 has 14 residues. J gave up 6 bases and V 3 bases, and 8 bases lay outside the gene matches. Looked up from germline, CDR1 is SQVTM and CDR2 is ANQGSEA. CDR3 nucleotides: TGCAGCGTTGAGAAGAGGACAGGGGTTGCTGAAGCTTTCTTT. Amino acid sequence: CSVEKRTGVAEAFF.

V gene TRBV4-1 combines with J gene TRBJ1-1; no clear D gene. Per germline, CDR1 MGHRA and CDR2 YSYEKL. The CDR3 is 12 amino acids. V shed 3 bases and J shed 5 bases, with 7 bases lying between them. The CDR3 reads CASSQPGTEAFF. The CDR3 coding sequence is TGCGCCAGCAGCCAGCCCGGGACTGAAGCTTTCTTT.

The CDR3: CASSQGWAGKLFF. The CDR3 DNA is TGTGCCAGCAGCCAAGGCTGGGCAGGAAAACTGTTTTTT. This rearrangement joins TRBV7-9 to TRBJ1-4, with no clear D. V dropped 5 bases and J dropped 10 bases, with 14 bases sitting between them. From germline, CDR1 is SEHNR and CDR2 FQNEAQ (reference sequence). This CDR3 is built from 13 residues.

V gene TRBV5-1 combines with J gene TRBJ2-3, with 8 bases fitting TRBD2. The germline CDR1 and CDR2 sequences are SGHRS and YFSETQ. The CDR3 spans 15 residues. Trimming cost V 2 bases and J 4 bases; bases outside gene matches: 6. The CDR3 DNA follows: TGCGCCAGCAGCTTAGCGGGAGCGGACTCAGATACGCAGTATTTT. Amino acids: CASSLAGADSDTQYF. The variable domain in full, with the rest retrieved from reference TRBV5-1 and TRBJ2-3, is KAGVTQTPRYLIKTRGQQVTLSCSPISGHRSVSWYQQTPGQGLQFLFEYFSETQRNKGNFPGRFSGRQFSNSRSEMNVSTLELGDSALYLCASSLAGADSDTQYFGPGTRLTVL.

The chain couples TRBV7-2 to TRBJ1-2; 9 nucleotides align to TRBD1. Germline-derived CDR1 and CDR2 are SGHTA and FQGNSA. The CDR3 extends over 14 amino acids. Trimming at V came to 0 bases and at J to 9 bases, leaving 5 bases not matched to a gene. CDR3 nucleotide sequence: TGTGCCAGCAGCTTAGCCGGGACAGGGATCCGCTACACCTTC. It codes for CASSLAGTGIRYTF. Based on the CDR3 plus reference TRBV7-2 and TRBJ1-2, the full variable domain is GAGVSQSPSNKVTEKGKDVELRCDPISGHTALYWYRQSLGQGLEFLIYFQGNSAPDKSGLPSDRFSAERTGGSVSTLTIQRTQQEDSAVYLCASSLAGTGIRYTFGSGTRLTVV.